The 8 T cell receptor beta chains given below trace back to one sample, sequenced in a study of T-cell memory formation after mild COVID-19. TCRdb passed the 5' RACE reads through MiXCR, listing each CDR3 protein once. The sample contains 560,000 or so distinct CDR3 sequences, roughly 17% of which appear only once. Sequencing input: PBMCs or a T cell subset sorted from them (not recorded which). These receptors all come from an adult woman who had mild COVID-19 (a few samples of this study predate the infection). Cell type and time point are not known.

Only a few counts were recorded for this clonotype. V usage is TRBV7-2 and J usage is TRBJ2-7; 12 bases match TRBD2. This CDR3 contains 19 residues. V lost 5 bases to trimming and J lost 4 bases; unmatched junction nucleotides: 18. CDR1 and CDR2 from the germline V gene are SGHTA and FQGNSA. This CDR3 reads CASSHAGLAGGPAWYEQYF. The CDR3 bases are TGTGCCAGCAGCCACGCTGGGCTAGCGGGAGGGCCGGCTTGGTACGAGCAGTACTTC.

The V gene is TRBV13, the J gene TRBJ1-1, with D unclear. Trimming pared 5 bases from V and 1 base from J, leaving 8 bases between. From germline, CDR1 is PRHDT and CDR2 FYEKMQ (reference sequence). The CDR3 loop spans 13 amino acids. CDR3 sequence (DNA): TGTGCCAGCAGCCCTTCATGGAACACTGAAGCTTTCTTT. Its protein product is CASSPSWNTEAFF.

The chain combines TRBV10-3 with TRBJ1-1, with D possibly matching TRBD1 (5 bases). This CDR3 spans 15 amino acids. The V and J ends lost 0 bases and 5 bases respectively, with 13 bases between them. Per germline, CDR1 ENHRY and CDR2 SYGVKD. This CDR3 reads CAISESQGGRTEAFF. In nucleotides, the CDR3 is TGTGCCATCAGTGAGTCCCAGGGAGGGAGGACTGAAGCTTTCTTT.

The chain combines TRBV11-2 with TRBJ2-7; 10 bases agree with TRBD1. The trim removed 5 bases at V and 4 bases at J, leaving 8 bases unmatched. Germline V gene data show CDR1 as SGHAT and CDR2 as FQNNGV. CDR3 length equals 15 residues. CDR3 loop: CASSAGDRGYYEQYF. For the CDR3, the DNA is TGTGCCAGCAGCGCTGGGGACAGGGGATATTACGAGCAGTACTTC.

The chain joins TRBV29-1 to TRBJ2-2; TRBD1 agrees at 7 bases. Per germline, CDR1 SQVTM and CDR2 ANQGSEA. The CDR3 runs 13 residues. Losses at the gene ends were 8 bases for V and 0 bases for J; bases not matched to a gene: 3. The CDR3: CSPGQPNTGELFF. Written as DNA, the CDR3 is TGCAGCCCGGGACAGCCGAACACCGGGGAGCTGTTTTTT.

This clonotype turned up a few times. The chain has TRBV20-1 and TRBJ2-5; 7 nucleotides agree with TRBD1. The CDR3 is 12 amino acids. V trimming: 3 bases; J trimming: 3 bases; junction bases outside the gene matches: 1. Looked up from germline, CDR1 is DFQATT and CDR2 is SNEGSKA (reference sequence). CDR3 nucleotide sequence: TGCAGTGCTAGCAGGGGGAAAGAGACCCAGTACTTC. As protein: CSASRGKETQYF.

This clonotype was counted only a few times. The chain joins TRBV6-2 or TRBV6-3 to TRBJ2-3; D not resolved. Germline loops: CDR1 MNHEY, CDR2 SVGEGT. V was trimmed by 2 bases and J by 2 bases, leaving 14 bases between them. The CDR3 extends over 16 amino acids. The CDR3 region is CASSYLSWASTDTQYF. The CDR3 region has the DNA TGTGCCAGCAGTTACCTTTCTTGGGCCTCCACAGATACGCAGTATTTT.

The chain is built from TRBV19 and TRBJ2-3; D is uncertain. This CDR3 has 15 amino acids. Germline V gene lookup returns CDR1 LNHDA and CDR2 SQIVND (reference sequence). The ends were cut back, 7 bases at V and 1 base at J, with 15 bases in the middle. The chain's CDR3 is CASMNEPYGTDTQYF. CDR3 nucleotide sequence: TGTGCCAGTATGAATGAGCCGTATGGCACAGATACGCAGTATTTT.